This T cell receptor (beta chain) stems from a study of shared clonotypes between healthy human individuals. Study-wide results and caveats: Although depth was large, rarefaction showed that sequencing of the sorted subsets was incomplete. It was only blood that was sampled, and tissue repertoires likely differ. Memory subsets generally showed smaller estimated richness than naive subsets did.

A remark on this clone: As yet, its antigen is unknown.

The assay was immunoSEQ multiplex PCR, and TCRdb's table has in-frame clones only and misses some. The sample lists 800,000 to 950,000 clones, 90% to 98% seen once, with around 0.21% in the top ten. Naive CD8 cells lacked CD45RO, underwent positive selection for CCR7 and left out terminally differentiated effector memory CD45RA+ cells. All the donors were Caucasian adults who lived in Nashville, Tennessee. Sequenced input: naive CD8+ T cells sorted from blood. This clonotype originated in a man in his thirties or forties in good health.

The DNA of the CDR3 is TGCGCCAGCAGTGGGAGCGGAGACAATGAGCAGTTCTTC. It codes for CASSGSGDNEQFF. This chain joins TRBV10-1 and TRBJ2-1; TRBD2 might be the D (5 bases). This CDR3 contains 13 residues. V shed 4 bases and J shed 5 bases, with 9 bases lying between them. Germline CDR1 reads WNHNN; CDR2 reads SYGVQD (reference sequence).